This TCR beta chain stems from a study of T cell responses to AZD1222 COVID-19 vaccine. Turning to the study itself: Second-dose recipients at about 4 or about 12 weeks were treated as one pooled group.

The CDR3 length is 17 residues. The V end was cut by 4 bases, the J end by 3 bases, with 18 bases between. CDR1 is SGHVS and CDR2 is FNYEAQ in the germline V gene. Sequencing used immunoSEQ multiplex PCR; TCRdb keeps in-frame clones, though not all of them. This sample carries about 83,000 clones, around 86% of them seen once, and the ten largest clones take 8.5% to 10%. This receptor was taken from an adult in good health. The material sequenced was peripheral blood, taken on day 0 of AZD1222 vaccination. The chain couples TRBV7-6 to TRBJ2-2; no clear D. CDR3 protein: CASSSPPVGSYTGELFF. CDR3 DNA sequence: TGTGCCAGCAGCTCCCCTCCCGTTGGTAGCTACACCGGGGAGCTGTTTTTT.